One sample yielded the 20 T cell receptor beta chains listed below, sequenced in a study of response to subunit inactivated influenza vaccine. TCRdb redid the calling of the RT-PCR reads with MiXCR, one entry per CDR3 protein. The data contain about 780,000 distinct CDR3 sequences, less than 20% of them seen just once; the ten biggest clones take up approximately 11%. Source: PBMCs from blood, taken less than 6 days after vaccination. Receptor source: a middle-aged man who received an inactivated influenza vaccine.

This clonotype was detected ten times or more. This chain links TRBV5-1 with TRBJ1-2; possibly TRBD1 for D (6 bases). The CDR3 sequence is 14 residues long. V lost 4 bases and J 2 bases, leaving 12 bases between the germline ends. Germline CDR1 reads SGHRS; CDR2 reads YFSETQ. For the CDR3, the DNA is TGCGCCAGCAGCGAGACACAGGGAAACTATGGCTACACCTTC. Protein sequence: CASSETQGNYGYTF.

This clonotype has just a few counts. The CDR3 nucleotides read TGTGCCAGCAGTCCCTCGCCTCGGACACGAAAAACCTACGAGCAGTACTTC. Amino acids: CASSPSPRTRKTYEQYF. The chain uses TRBV27 and TRBJ2-7; D might be TRBD1 (5 bases). This CDR3 contains 17 residues. Trimming left V 5 bases short and J 2 bases short, with 22 bases between. Germline V gene lookup returns CDR1 MNHEY and CDR2 SMNVEV (reference sequence).

V is TRBV30 and J is TRBJ2-7; 7 bases align to TRBD1. V lost 2 bases and J lost 0; bases outside the gene matches: 7. This CDR3 has 15 residues. Germline V gives CDR1 GTSNPN, CDR2 SVGIG (reference sequence). The CDR3 DNA reads TGTGCCTGGAGTCCCAGGACAGGACCCTCCTACGAGCAGTACTTC. Protein: CAWSPRTGPSYEQYF. Looking up the rest from reference TRBV30 and TRBJ2-7 gives the full variable domain: SQTIHQWPATLVQPVGSPLSLECTVEGTSNPNLYWYRQAAGRGLQLLFYSVGIGQISSEVPQNLSASRPQDRQFILSSKKLLLSDSGFYLCAWSPRTGPSYEQYFGPGTRLTVT.

This clonotype was seen ten or more times. CDR3 DNA: TGTGCCAGCAGCAACAGGGGTGGGTCTTACGAGCAGTACTTC. The encoded protein is CASSNRGGSYEQYF. V usage is TRBV12-3 or TRBV12-4 and J usage is TRBJ2-7; 7 bases match TRBD1. J lost 4 bases, V lost 6 bases, and 9 bases had no gene match. This CDR3 is 14 amino acids long.

Ten or more counts support this clonotype. J is TRBJ2-1 and V is TRBV5-5; the D is unclear. The CDR3 sequence is 15 residues long. Trimming left V 4 bases short and J 1 base short, with 12 bases between. Germline V gene lookup returns CDR1 SGHKS and CDR2 YYEKEE (reference sequence). The CDR3 region has the DNA TGTGCCAGCAGCCCCAGTTGGGGATCCTACAATGAGCAGTTCTTC. Its protein product is CASSPSWGSYNEQFF.

This clonotype has only a few counts. This chain joins TRBV4-1 and TRBJ1-1, with D unresolved. Germline values: CDR1 MGHRA, CDR2 YSYEKL. V lost 1 base to trimming and J lost 0 bases, with 6 bases between them. This CDR3 has 14 amino acids. The chain's CDR3 is CASSQVIMNTEAFF. The DNA of the CDR3 is TGCGCCAGCAGCCAAGTGATAATGAACACTGAAGCTTTCTTT.

This chain joins TRBV19 and TRBJ1-2; 8 nucleotides align to TRBD1. The CDR3 has 15 residues. The J segment lost 7 bases and the V segment lost 5 bases, leaving 12 bases of the junction unmatched. CDR1 is LNHDA and CDR2 is SQIVND in the germline V gene (reference sequence). This CDR3 reads CASSPGARGRGGYTF. In nucleotides, the CDR3 is TGTGCCAGTAGTCCCGGCGCCAGGGGGCGAGGTGGCTACACCTTC.

In its sample, this clonotype was seen a few times. J is TRBJ2-3 and V is TRBV4-3; weak D call: TRBD1 (5 bases). The CDR3 extends over 14 amino acids. CDR1 is LGHNA, CDR2 YSLEER, per germline. Trimming pared 0 bases from V and 5 bases from J, leaving 9 bases between. The CDR3 DNA is TGCGCCAGCAGCCAAGAAGGGGCAGGAGATACGCAGTATTTT. Its protein is CASSQEGAGDTQYF.

The V gene is TRBV6-2 or TRBV6-3, the J gene TRBJ2-5, with TRBD1 matching 7 bases. CDR1 MNHEY and CDR2 SVGEGT come from the germline V gene. V gave up 6 bases and J gave up 1 base; unmatched junction bases: 17. The CDR3 length is 18 residues. CDR3 coding DNA: TGTGCCAGCAGCCGACCCTGGCGGATGACAGGGTCCCAAGAGACCCAGTACTTC. It translates to CASSRPWRMTGSQETQYF.

This chain connects TRBV10-3 to TRBJ2-1, with TRBD2 identical over 11 bases. Germline V lookup: CDR1 ENHRY, CDR2 SYGVKD. This CDR3 has 17 amino acids. Unmatched junction bases numbered 9, after V lost 8 bases and J lost 0 bases. CDR3 nucleotides: TGTGCCATCGCGGTCCTAGCGGGGGGCAGCTCCTACAATGAGCAGTTCTTC. This codes for CAIAVLAGGSSYNEQFF.

The rearrangement links TRBV20-1 to TRBJ2-3; D is perhaps TRBD1 or TRBD2 (5 bases each). Germline lookup yields CDR1 DFQATT and CDR2 SNEGSKA (reference sequence). This CDR3 contains 15 residues. The germline V and J ends were trimmed by 1 base and 0 bases, with 11 bases remaining between them. CDR3 amino acids: CSARGGTSSTDTQYF. CDR3 in DNA: TGCAGTGCTAGAGGGGGGACCTCTAGCACAGATACGCAGTATTTT.

This clonotype was picked up a small number of times. The V gene is TRBV6-2 or TRBV6-3, the J gene TRBJ2-7; TRBD2 agrees at 9 bases. V dropped 2 bases and J dropped 2; count of bases not matched to a gene: 13. This CDR3 contains 18 residues. The germline gives CDR1 MNHEY, CDR2 SVGEGT. CDR3 sequence (DNA): TGTGCCAGCAGTTACGACCTAGCGGGGTCTCCGTTCCCCTACGAGCAGTACTTC. Translation gives CASSYDLAGSPFPYEQYF.

This clonotype was observed a handful of times. The chain uses TRBV20-1 and TRBJ2-5, with TRBD1 matching 7 bases. The CDR3 sequence is 12 residues long. The germline gives CDR1 DFQATT, CDR2 SNEGSKA (reference sequence). The trim removed 5 bases at V and 5 bases at J, leaving 5 bases unmatched. For the CDR3, the DNA is TGCAGTGCTCGGGACAGCCCGGAGACCCAGTACTTC. This sequence encodes CSARDSPETQYF.

This clonotype was seen more than once but under ten times. J is TRBJ2-5 and V is TRBV7-9, with unresolved D. This CDR3 contains 13 residues. Trimming removed 1 base from V and 5 bases from J, with 8 bases in between. Germline V gene lookup returns CDR1 SEHNR and CDR2 FQNEAQ (reference sequence). The DNA for the CDR3 is TGTGCCAGCAGCTTAGACCCGAGGGAGACCCAGTACTTC. Its protein is CASSLDPRETQYF.

The chain has TRBV12-3 or TRBV12-4 and TRBJ1-1, with D tentatively TRBD1 (5 bases). This CDR3 contains 14 residues. The V end lost 5 bases, the J end lost 5 bases, and 15 bases lay between the germline ends. The CDR3 sequence: CASSPRSRETEAFF. The DNA of the CDR3 is TGTGCCAGCAGTCCTAGATCCAGGGAGACTGAAGCTTTCTTT.

For the CDR3, the DNA is TGTGCCAGCAGACTCCGGGACAGGAGACTACATACGCAGTATTTT. Translation gives CASRLRDRRLHTQYF. This chain links TRBV6-2 or TRBV6-3 with TRBJ2-3; 8 positions match TRBD1. This CDR3 is built from 15 residues. Looked up from germline, CDR1 is MNHEY and CDR2 is SVGEGT. The V gene end was trimmed by 6 bases and the J gene end by 7 bases; junction bases not matched to a gene: 12.

In this sample, this clonotype turned up a few times. CDR3 region: CASSLQGLGNQPQHF. CDR3 coding DNA: TGTGCCAGCAGCCTACAGGGGTTAGGCAATCAGCCCCAGCATTTT. The genes are TRBV28 and TRBJ1-5; 7 nucleotides agree with TRBD1. Losses at the gene ends were 6 bases for V and 2 bases for J; bases not matched to a gene: 7. Germline loops: CDR1 MDHEN, CDR2 SYDVKM. The length of the CDR3 is 15 residues.

In this sample, this clonotype turned up a few times. The V and J genes are TRBV30 and TRBJ2-3; D may match TRBD1 or TRBD2 (6 bases each). Trimming removed 2 bases at V and 6 bases at J, with 21 bases between. This CDR3 comprises 16 residues. The germline CDR1 and CDR2 sequences are GTSNPN and SVGIG (reference sequence). The DNA of the CDR3 is TGTGCCTGGAGTACCGACCTTGCCGGAGGGGGGGATACGCAGTATTTT. Protein sequence: CAWSTDLAGGGDTQYF.

This chain joins TRBV15 and TRBJ2-1, with a tentative D call TRBD2 (5 bases). This CDR3 contains 14 residues. Germline V gene lookup returns CDR1 LNHNV and CDR2 YYDKDF (reference sequence). V dropped 0 bases and J dropped 14 bases, with 17 bases sitting between them. The chain's CDR3 is CATSRDSAEAREFF. The CDR3 DNA is TGTGCCACCAGCAGAGATTCGGCGGAGGCTAGGGAGTTCTTC.

Many counts were recorded for this clonotype. This chain uses TRBV20-1 with TRBJ2-3; 7 bases are shared with TRBD2. CDR1 is DFQATT, CDR2 SNEGSKA, per germline (reference sequence). The CDR3 runs 11 residues. The CDR3 DNA reads as TGCGAATGGCGGGAGACAGATACGCAGTATTTT. Translating it yields CEWRETDTQYF.